The source of this T cell receptor beta chain is a study of cytomegalovirus exposure and HLA in healthy donors. Assay: immunoSEQ multiplex PCR; the TCRdb copy retains only in-frame clones and omits some. The table shows about 73,000 clones, with approximately 90% occurring only once. Trimming pared 2 bases from V and 6 bases from J, leaving 13 bases between. The CDR3 totals 15 residues. The germline V gene has CDR1 MGHRA and CDR2 YSYEKL. The chain joins TRBV4-1 to TRBJ2-2; TRBD1 is a possible D gene (6 bases). The sample was PBMCs. The TCR comes from a woman aged 18 to 35 in good health and CMV-seropositive. This CDR3 reads CASSQRTGIAGELFF. The DNA of the CDR3 is TGCGCCAGCAGCCAACGAACAGGGATCGCCGGGGAGCTGTTTTTT.